The following is a T cell receptor (beta chain) sequence with its context. Its antigen is unknown. In TCRdb, the 5' RACE reads were re-called with MiXCR into one record per CDR3 protein. The sample lists nearly 250,000 distinct CDR3 sequences, approximately 15% occurring once. The sample belongs to a study of T-cell memory formation after mild COVID-19. The overall study: TCR clusters were largely donor specific. Study-wide findings and caveats: Chiefly within CM and EM were the contracting CD4+ clones; CD8+ ones were within EMRA. Several responding clones turned up in pre-infection memory, indicating that cross-reactive memory may have taken part. Later expanders leaned CD4+, whereas clones that contracted between day 15 and 85 were balanced CD4/CD8.

Material for sequencing was PBMCs or a T cell subset sorted from them (not recorded which). This receptor was identified in an adult woman who had mild COVID-19 (a few samples of this study predate the infection). Cell type and time point are not known.

Here the CDR3 reads CASSLSRGREQFF. The CDR3 nucleotides read TGTGCCAGCAGCCTGAGCAGGGGGCGTGAGCAGTTCTTC. The chain recombines TRBV11-2 with TRBJ2-1; 8 bases match TRBD1. The CDR3 loop spans 13 amino acids. Germline CDR1 reads SGHAT; CDR2 reads FQNNGV. V shed 5 bases and J 9 bases; nucleotides not matched to a gene: 6.